This entry is about one T cell receptor beta chain. Time point reported: persistent/refractory GD, antithyroid drugs over 5 years with positive TRAb. Preparation of the TCR library used RNA extracted from PBMCs. CDR1 SGHAT and CDR2 FQNNGV come from the germline V gene. With V trimmed by 5 bases and J by 5 bases, 7 bases remained unmatched. The CDR3 has 16 residues. According to the study, TCR beta libraries were built with iRepertoire HTBI primers and CDR3-region Arm-PCR. TCRdb fed the multiplex PCR reads into MiXCR, producing one record per CDR3 protein. The table lists around 510,000 distinct CDR3 sequences, about 20% of them singletons, with under 9% in the top ten. This record comes from a study of regulatory T cells in long-lasting Graves disease.

The receptor comes from a female donor with Graves disease. This chain links TRBV11-2 with TRBJ2-1; TRBD2 matches 12 bases. The material sequenced was peripheral blood mononuclear cells (PBMCs), taken when the disease was refractory, from a patient treated with antithyroid drugs. In DNA, the CDR3 is TGTGCCAGCAGCCGGACTAGCGGGAACGTTCACAATGAGCAGTTCTTC. It translates to CASSRTSGNVHNEQFF.